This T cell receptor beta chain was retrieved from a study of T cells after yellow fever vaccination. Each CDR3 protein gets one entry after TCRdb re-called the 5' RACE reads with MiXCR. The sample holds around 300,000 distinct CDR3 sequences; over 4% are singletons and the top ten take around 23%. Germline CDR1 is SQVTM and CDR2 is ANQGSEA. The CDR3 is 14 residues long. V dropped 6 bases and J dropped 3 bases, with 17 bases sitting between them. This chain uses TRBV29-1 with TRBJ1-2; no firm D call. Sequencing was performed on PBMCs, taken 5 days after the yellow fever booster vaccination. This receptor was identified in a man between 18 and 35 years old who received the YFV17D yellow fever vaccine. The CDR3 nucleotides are TGCAGCGTGGACTCGGGAAGGGAGGACTATGGCTACACCTTC. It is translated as CSVDSGREDYGYTF.